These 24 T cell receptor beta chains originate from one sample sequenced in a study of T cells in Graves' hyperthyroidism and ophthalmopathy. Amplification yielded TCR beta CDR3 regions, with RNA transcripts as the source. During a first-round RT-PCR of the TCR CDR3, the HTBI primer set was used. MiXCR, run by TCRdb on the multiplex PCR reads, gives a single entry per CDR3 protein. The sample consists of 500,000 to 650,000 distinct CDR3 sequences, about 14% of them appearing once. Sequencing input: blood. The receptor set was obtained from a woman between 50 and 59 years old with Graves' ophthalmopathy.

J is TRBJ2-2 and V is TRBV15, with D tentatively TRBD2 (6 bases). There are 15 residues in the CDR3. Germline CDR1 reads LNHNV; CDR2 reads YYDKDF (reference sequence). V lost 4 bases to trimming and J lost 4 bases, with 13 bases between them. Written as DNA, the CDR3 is TGTGCCACCAGCATCGGGGGAGAGGGCACCGGGGAGCTGTTTTTT. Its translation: CATSIGGEGTGELFF.

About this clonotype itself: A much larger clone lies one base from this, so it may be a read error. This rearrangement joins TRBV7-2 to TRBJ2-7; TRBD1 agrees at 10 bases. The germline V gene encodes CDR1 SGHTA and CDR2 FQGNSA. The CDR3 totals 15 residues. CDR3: CASSSRQGASYGQYF. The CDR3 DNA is TGTGCCAGCAGCTCTCGACAGGGGGCTTCCTACGGGCAGTACTTC. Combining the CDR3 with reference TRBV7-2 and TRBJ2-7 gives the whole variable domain GAGVSQSPSNKVTEKGKDVELRCDPISGHTALYWYRQSLGQGLEFLIYFQGNSAPDKSGLPSDRFSAERTGGSVSTLTIQRTQQEDSAVYLCASSSRQGASYGQYFGPGTRLTVT.

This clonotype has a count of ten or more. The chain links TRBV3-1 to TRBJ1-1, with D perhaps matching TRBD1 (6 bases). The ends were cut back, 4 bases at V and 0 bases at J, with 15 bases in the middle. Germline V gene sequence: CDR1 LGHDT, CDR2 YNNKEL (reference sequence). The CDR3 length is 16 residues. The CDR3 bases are TGTGCCAGCAGCCTCGGGACAAACTTCATGAACACTGAAGCTTTCTTT. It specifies CASSLGTNFMNTEAFF.

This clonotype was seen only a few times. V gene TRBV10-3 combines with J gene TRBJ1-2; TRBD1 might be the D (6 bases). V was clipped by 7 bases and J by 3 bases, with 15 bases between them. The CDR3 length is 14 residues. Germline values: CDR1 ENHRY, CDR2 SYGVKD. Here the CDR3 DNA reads TGTGCCATCACTGTTGGGGGGCTCGACTATGGCTACACCTTC. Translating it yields CAITVGGLDYGYTF.

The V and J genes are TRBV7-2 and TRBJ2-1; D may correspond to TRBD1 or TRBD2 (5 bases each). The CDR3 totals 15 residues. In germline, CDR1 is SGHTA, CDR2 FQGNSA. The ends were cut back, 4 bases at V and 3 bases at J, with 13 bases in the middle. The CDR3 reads CASSSGPNRYNEQFF. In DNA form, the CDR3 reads TGTGCCAGCAGCTCGGGACCCAACCGCTACAATGAGCAGTTCTTC.

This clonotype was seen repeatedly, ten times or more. DNA for the CDR3: TGCAGTGCTTTCGGACAGGAGGAAAATGAGCAGTTCTTC. This gives the protein CSAFGQEENEQFF. J is TRBJ2-1 and V is TRBV20-1; TRBD1 matches at 7 bases. This CDR3 has 13 amino acids. The trim removed 5 bases at V and 7 bases at J, leaving 8 bases unmatched. CDR1 DFQATT and CDR2 SNEGSKA come from the germline V gene (reference sequence).

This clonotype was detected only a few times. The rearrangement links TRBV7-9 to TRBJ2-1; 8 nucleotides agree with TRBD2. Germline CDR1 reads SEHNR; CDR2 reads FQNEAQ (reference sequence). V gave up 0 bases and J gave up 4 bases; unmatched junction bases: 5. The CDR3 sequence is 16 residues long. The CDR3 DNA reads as TGTGCCAGCAGCTTAGCCTCTCTAGCGGGTTACAATGAGCAGTTCTTC. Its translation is CASSLASLAGYNEQFF.

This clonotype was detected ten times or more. CDR3 DNA sequence: TGTGCCAGCAAGCTCGGAGGTCACTATGGCTACACCTTC. Amino acids: CASKLGGHYGYTF. V and J are TRBV7-2 and TRBJ1-2; D gene unclear. Trimming removed 7 bases at V and 3 bases at J, with 12 bases between. Germline CDR1 and CDR2: SGHTA and FQGNSA. The CDR3 length is 13 residues.

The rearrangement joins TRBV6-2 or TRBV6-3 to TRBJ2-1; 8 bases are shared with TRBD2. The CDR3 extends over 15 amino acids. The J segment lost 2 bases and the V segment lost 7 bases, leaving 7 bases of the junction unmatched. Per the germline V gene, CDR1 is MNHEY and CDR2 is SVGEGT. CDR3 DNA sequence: TGTGCCAGCATGGCTAGCGGGCGAACCTACAATGAGCAGTTCTTC. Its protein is CASMASGRTYNEQFF.

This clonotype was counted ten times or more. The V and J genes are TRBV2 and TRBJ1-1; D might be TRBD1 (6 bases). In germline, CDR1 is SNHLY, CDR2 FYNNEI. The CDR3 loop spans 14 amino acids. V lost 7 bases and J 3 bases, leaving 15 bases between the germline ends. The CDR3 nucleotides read TGTGCCAGCACCGACTCTGGGGGCTACACTGAAGCTTTCTTT. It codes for CASTDSGGYTEAFF.

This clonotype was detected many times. Written as DNA, the CDR3 is TGTGCCAGCAGTTTAAGTAGGAAGAATGGCTACACCTTC. Translation gives CASSLSRKNGYTF. This chain uses TRBV27 with TRBJ1-2, with unresolved D. V was cut by 2 bases and J by 6 bases, with 10 bases left in between. The CDR3 has 13 amino acids. Germline values: CDR1 MNHEY, CDR2 SMNVEV (reference sequence).

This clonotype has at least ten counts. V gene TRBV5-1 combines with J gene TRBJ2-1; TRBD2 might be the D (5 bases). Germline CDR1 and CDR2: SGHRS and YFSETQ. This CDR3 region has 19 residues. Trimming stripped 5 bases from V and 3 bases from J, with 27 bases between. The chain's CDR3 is CASSSGLLKRPDVYNEQFF. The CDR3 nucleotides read TGCGCCAGCAGTTCAGGACTCCTTAAGAGGCCAGACGTCTACAATGAGCAGTTCTTC. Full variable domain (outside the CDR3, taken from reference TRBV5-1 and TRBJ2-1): KAGVTQTPRYLIKTRGQQVTLSCSPISGHRSVSWYQQTPGQGLQFLFEYFSETQRNKGNFPGRFSGRQFSNSRSEMNVSTLELGDSALYLCASSSGLLKRPDVYNEQFFGPGTRLTVL.

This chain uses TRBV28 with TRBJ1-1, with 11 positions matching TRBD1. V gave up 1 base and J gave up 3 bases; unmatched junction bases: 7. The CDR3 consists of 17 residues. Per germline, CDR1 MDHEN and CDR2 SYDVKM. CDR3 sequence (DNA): TGTGCCAGCAGTTTATCTCGGTGGGGACAGGGGGACACTGAAGCTTTCTTT. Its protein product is CASSLSRWGQGDTEAFF. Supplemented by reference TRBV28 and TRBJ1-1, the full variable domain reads DVKVTQSSRYLVKRTGEKVFLECVQDMDHENMFWYRQDPGLGLRLIYFSYDVKMKEKGDIPEGYSVSREKKERFSLILESASTNQTSMYLCASSLSRWGQGDTEAFFGQGTRLTVV.

CDR3 loop: CASSQEYLEQPQHF. Here the CDR3 DNA reads TGCGCCAGCAGCCAAGAATACCTGGAGCAGCCCCAGCATTTT. This chain joins TRBV4-3 and TRBJ1-5; D not certain. CDR3 length equals 14 residues. Trimming left V 0 bases short and J 7 bases short, with 10 bases between. Germline lookup yields CDR1 LGHNA and CDR2 YSLEER.

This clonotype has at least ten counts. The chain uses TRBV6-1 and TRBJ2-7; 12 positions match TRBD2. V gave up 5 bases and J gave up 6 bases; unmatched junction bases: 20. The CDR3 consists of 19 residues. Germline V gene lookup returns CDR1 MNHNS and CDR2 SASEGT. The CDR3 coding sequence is TGTGCCAGCAGTTACCCGAGCGGGATGAAGCTAGCGGGAGGGGTCGAGCAGTACTTC. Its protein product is CASSYPSGMKLAGGVEQYF.

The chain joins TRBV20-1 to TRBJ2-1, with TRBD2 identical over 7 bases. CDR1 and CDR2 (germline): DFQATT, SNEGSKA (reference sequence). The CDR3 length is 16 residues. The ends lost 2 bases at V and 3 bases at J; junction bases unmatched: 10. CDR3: CSARRVGGLIYNEQFF. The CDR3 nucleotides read TGCAGTGCTAGAAGGGTGGGAGGGCTCATCTACAATGAGCAGTTCTTC.

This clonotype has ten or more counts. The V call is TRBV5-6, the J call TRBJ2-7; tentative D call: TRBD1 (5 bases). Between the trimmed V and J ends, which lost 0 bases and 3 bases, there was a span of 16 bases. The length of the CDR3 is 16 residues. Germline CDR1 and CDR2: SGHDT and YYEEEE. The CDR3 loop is CASSLVGQGSFYEQYF. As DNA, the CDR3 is TGTGCCAGCAGCTTGGTAGGGCAGGGATCGTTCTACGAGCAGTACTTC. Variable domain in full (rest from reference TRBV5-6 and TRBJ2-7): DAGVTQSPTHLIKTRGQQVTLRCSPKSGHDTVSWYQQALGQGPQFIFQYYEEEERQRGNFPDRFSGHQFPNYSSELNVNALLLGDSALYLCASSLVGQGSFYEQYFGPGTRLTVT.

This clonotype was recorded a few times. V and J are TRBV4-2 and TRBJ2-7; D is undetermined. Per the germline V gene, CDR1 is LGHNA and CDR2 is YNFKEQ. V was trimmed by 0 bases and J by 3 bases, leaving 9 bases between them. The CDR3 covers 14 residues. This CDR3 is CASSQEYVSYEQYF. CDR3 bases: TGTGCCAGCAGCCAAGAATACGTAAGCTACGAGCAGTACTTC.

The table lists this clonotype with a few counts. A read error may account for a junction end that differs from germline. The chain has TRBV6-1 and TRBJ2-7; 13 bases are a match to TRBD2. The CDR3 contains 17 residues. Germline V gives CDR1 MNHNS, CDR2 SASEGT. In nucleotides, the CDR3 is TGTGCCAGCAGTCTCCCGGGACTAGCGGGAACTTTGGACGAGCAGCACTTC. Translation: CASSLPGLAGTLDEQHF.

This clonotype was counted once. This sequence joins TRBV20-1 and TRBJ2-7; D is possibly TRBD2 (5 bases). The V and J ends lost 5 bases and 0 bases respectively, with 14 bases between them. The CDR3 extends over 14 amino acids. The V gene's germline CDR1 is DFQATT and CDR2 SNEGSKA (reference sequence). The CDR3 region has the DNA TGCAGTGCTCACGCCTCGGGAACCTCCTACGAGCAGTACTTC. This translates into CSAHASGTSYEQYF.

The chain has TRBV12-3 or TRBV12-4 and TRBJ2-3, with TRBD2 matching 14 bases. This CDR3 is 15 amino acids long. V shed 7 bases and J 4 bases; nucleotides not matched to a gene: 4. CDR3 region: CASTMGLAGADTQYF. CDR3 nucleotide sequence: TGTGCCAGCACCATGGGACTAGCGGGGGCAGATACGCAGTATTTT.

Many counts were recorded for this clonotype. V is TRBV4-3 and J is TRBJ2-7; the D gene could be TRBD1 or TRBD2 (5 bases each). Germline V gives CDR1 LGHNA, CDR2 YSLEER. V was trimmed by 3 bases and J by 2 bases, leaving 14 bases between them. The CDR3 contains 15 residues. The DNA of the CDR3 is TGCGCCAGCAGCCAGGAACCGGGACCCACCTACGAGCAGTACTTC. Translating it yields CASSQEPGPTYEQYF.

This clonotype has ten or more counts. CDR3 nucleotides: TGTGCCAGCAGCTTATTCACAGGGCCCACCTACGAGCAGTACTTC. This gives the protein CASSLFTGPTYEQYF. This chain uses TRBV11-1 with TRBJ2-7; D might be TRBD1 (6 bases). In germline, CDR1 is SGHAT, CDR2 FQDESV (reference sequence). The CDR3 loop spans 15 amino acids. The V and J ends lost 2 bases and 2 bases respectively, with 13 bases between them.

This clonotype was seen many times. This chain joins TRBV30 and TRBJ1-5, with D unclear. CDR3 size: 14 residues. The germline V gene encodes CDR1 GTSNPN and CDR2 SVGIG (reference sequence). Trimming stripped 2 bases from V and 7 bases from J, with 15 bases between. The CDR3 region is CAWSPPFYTQPQHF. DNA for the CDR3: TGTGCCTGGAGTCCACCCTTTTACACCCAGCCCCAGCATTTT.